This record covers a single TCR beta chain. This sample is drawn from a study of T cell responses to AZD1222 COVID-19 vaccine. TCRdb's table, derived via immunoSEQ multiplex PCR, lists solely in-frame clones and lacks some. The profile shows roughly 170,000 clones, 75% to 90% of them singletons. The sample was peripheral blood, taken on day 0 of AZD1222 vaccination. The sequence came from an adult in good health.

The CDR3: CASRPTGDVYEQYF. CDR3 DNA: TGTGCCAGTAGGCCGACAGGGGATGTCTACGAGCAGTACTTC. The chain is built from TRBV19 and TRBJ2-7; 8 bases align to TRBD1. The V gene's germline CDR1 is LNHDA and CDR2 SQIVND (reference sequence). The junction had 7 bases not matched to a gene; V was cut back by 6 bases and J by 3 bases. The CDR3 is 14 residues long.